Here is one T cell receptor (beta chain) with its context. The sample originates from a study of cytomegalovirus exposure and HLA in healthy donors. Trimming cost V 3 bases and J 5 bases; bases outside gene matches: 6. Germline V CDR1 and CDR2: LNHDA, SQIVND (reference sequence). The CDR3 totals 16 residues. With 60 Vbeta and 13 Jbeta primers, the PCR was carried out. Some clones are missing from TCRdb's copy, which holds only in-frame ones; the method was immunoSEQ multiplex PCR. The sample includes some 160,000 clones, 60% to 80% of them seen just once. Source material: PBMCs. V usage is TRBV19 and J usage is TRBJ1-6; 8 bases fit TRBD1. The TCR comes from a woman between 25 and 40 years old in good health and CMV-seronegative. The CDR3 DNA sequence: TGTGCCAGTAGTATGGGGTACAGGGGGGATAATTCACCCCTCCACTTT. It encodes CASSMGYRGDNSPLHF.